This T cell receptor (beta chain) was sequenced in a study of blood T cell repertoires in COVID-19. Profiled with immunoSEQ multiplex PCR; TCRdb holds only in-frame clones, not every one. The repertoire includes 70,000 or so clones, about 80% of them detected once, and around 25% sits in the top ten. V shed 3 bases and J 4 bases; nucleotides not matched to a gene: 4. CDR1 is MNHEY and CDR2 is SMNVEV in the germline V gene (reference sequence). The CDR3 loop spans 15 amino acids. V gene TRBV27 combines with J gene TRBJ2-5; TRBD2 aligns across 11 bases. The receptor was isolated from a human donor in a cohort sampled during active COVID-19. Sequencing was carried out using peripheral blood. The CDR3 nucleotides are TGTGCCAGCAGTTTCGGGCTAGCGGGGGGAGAGACCCAGTACTTC. Its protein is CASSFGLAGGETQYF.